Listed below are T cell receptor beta chains from one sample, sequenced in a study of OX40 agonist ivuxolimab in advanced cancers. Data came from immunoSEQ multiplex PCR; TCRdb stores just in-frame clones and leaves some out. The sample shows more than 35,000 clones, approximately 86% of them seen only once. Specimen: CD4+ or CD8+ T cells sorted from blood, collected in a trial of the OX40 agonist ivuxolimab. These receptors were obtained from an adult with an advanced solid tumor such as melanoma, head and neck, liver or kidney cancer. Each CDR3 is given with its conserved first and last residue. A D gene is named only where the DNA matches it firmly. Size tells how often a clone was seen (once, few, many) or the class of an expanded clone, and some rows leave it out.

CDR3aa: CASTVGGVSEQFF
CDR3nt: TGTGCCAGCACTGTTGGGGGGGTTAGTGAGCAGTTCTTC
v_gene: TRBV7-9
abundance: NA
d_gene: TRBD2
j_gene: TRBJ2-1

CDR3aa: CASNHQGGAITTANTGELFF
CDR3nt: TGTGCCAGCAATCACCAGGGGGGGGCTATTACAACTGCGAACACCGGGGAGCTGTTTTTT
v_gene: TRBV2
abundance: NA
d_gene: NA
j_gene: TRBJ2-2

CDR3aa: CASSWAGQGDTEAFF
CDR3nt: TGTGCCAGCAGCTGGGCCGGACAGGGAGACACTGAAGCTTTCTTT
v_gene: TRBV7-9
abundance: NA
d_gene: TRBD1
j_gene: TRBJ1-1

CDR3aa: CASSIPRGAGELFF
CDR3nt: TGTGCCAGTAGTATCCCAAGGGGGGCCGGGGAGCTGTTTTTT
v_gene: TRBV19
abundance: NA
d_gene: NA
j_gene: TRBJ2-2

CDR3aa: CASSFTGTSVTDTQYF
CDR3nt: TGTGCCAGCAGCTTCACCGGGACTAGCGTCACAGATACGCAGTATTTT
v_gene: TRBV7-8
abundance: NA
d_gene: TRBD2
j_gene: TRBJ2-3

CDR3aa: CASMELAGGQPQHF
CDR3nt: TGTGCCAGCATGGAATTGGCAGGGGGTCAGCCCCAGCATTTT
v_gene: TRBV28
abundance: NA
d_gene: TRBD1
j_gene: TRBJ1-5

CDR3aa: CASSVLSPPGEQYF
CDR3nt: TGTGCCAGCAGTGTCCTAAGTCCCCCGGGCGAGCAGTACTTC
v_gene: TRBV27
abundance: NA
d_gene: NA
j_gene: TRBJ2-7

CDR3aa: CASMGSYEQYF
CDR3nt: TGTGCCAGTATGGGCTCCTACGAGCAGTACTTC
v_gene: TRBV19
abundance: NA
d_gene: NA
j_gene: TRBJ2-7

CDR3aa: CASSSTALYNEQFF
CDR3nt: TGTGCCAGTAGTAGCACGGCCCTTTACAATGAGCAGTTCTTC
v_gene: TRBV19
abundance: few
d_gene: NA
j_gene: TRBJ2-1

CDR3aa: CASSSFSSPLHF
CDR3nt: TGTGCCAGCAGCAGCTTTAGTTCACCCCTCCACTTT
v_gene: TRBV2
abundance: NA
d_gene: NA
j_gene: TRBJ1-6

CDR3aa: CASSFPGQGSSYEQYF
CDR3nt: TGTGCCAGCAGCTTCCCTGGACAGGGAAGCTCCTACGAGCAGTACTTC
v_gene: TRBV7-2
abundance: NA
d_gene: TRBD1
j_gene: TRBJ2-7

CDR3aa: CASSHAGPYEQYF
CDR3nt: TGTGCCAGCAGCCATGCAGGGCCCTACGAGCAGTACTTC
v_gene: TRBV14
abundance: NA
d_gene: NA
j_gene: TRBJ2-7

CDR3aa: CASSQGTEANYGYTF
CDR3nt: TGTGCCAGCAGCCAAGGGACAGAAGCTAACTATGGCTACACCTTC
v_gene: TRBV9
abundance: NA
d_gene: TRBD1
j_gene: TRBJ1-2

CDR3aa: CASSSSQDSLSEQFF
CDR3nt: TGCGCCAGCAGCTCGTCCCAGGACAGTCTTAGTGAGCAGTTCTTC
v_gene: TRBV5-1
abundance: NA
d_gene: NA
j_gene: TRBJ2-1

CDR3aa: CASSLGAVGSEAFF
CDR3nt: TGTGCCAGCAGTTTGGGGGCAGTGGGGTCTGAAGCTTTCTTT
v_gene: TRBV28
abundance: NA
d_gene: NA
j_gene: TRBJ1-1

CDR3aa: CASWTSGRSSYNEQFF
CDR3nt: TGTGCCAGCTGGACTAGCGGGAGGAGCTCCTACAATGAGCAGTTCTTC
v_gene: TRBV2
abundance: NA
d_gene: TRBD2
j_gene: TRBJ2-1

CDR3aa: CASSQGTGTETQYF
CDR3nt: TGCGCCAGCAGCCAAGGTACTGGGACAGAGACCCAGTACTTC
v_gene: TRBV4-1
abundance: NA
d_gene: NA
j_gene: TRBJ2-5

CDR3aa: CASSFGTGVTEAFF
CDR3nt: TGTGCCAGCAGCTTCGGGACAGGGGTGACTGAAGCTTTCTTT
v_gene: TRBV5-8
abundance: NA
d_gene: TRBD1
j_gene: TRBJ1-1

CDR3aa: CASSLTRTNNYGYTF
CDR3nt: TGTGCCAGCAGTTTAACGAGGACAAACAACTATGGCTACACCTTC
v_gene: TRBV27
abundance: NA
d_gene: NA
j_gene: TRBJ1-2

CDR3aa: CASKWLDTQYF
CDR3nt: TGTGCCAGCAAGTGGTTGGATACGCAGTATTTT
v_gene: TRBV11-1
abundance: NA
d_gene: NA
j_gene: TRBJ2-3

CDR3aa: CASSLERGPSTEAFF
CDR3nt: TGTGCCAGCAGCTTAGAGAGGGGGCCAAGCACTGAAGCTTTCTTT
v_gene: TRBV7-6
abundance: NA
d_gene: TRBD1
j_gene: TRBJ1-1

CDR3aa: CASSPTDRGHGYTF
CDR3nt: TGTGCCAGCAGCCCGACGGACAGGGGGCATGGCTACACCTTC
v_gene: TRBV7-9
abundance: NA
d_gene: TRBD1
j_gene: TRBJ1-2

CDR3aa: CATSERDGPGEPQHF
CDR3nt: TGTGCCACCAGCGAGCGGGACGGACCAGGGGAGCCCCAGCATTTT
v_gene: TRBV15
abundance: NA
d_gene: NA
j_gene: TRBJ1-5

CDR3aa: CASSQDPGPGNTIYF
CDR3nt: TGCGCCAGCAGCCAAGACCCGGGACCTGGAAACACCATATATTTT
v_gene: TRBV4-1
abundance: once
d_gene: NA
j_gene: TRBJ1-3

CDR3aa: CASSLSGGQEGYEQYF
CDR3nt: TGTGCCAGCAGTTTATCGGGCGGCCAAGAGGGTTACGAGCAGTACTTC
v_gene: TRBV27
abundance: once
d_gene: NA
j_gene: TRBJ2-7

CDR3aa: CASSDLVGGSYNEQFF
CDR3nt: TGTGCCAGCAGCGATTTGGTGGGGGGATCATACAATGAGCAGTTCTTC
v_gene: TRBV9
abundance: once
d_gene: NA
j_gene: TRBJ2-1

CDR3aa: CASSLGGASPLHF
CDR3nt: TGTGCCAGCAGCTTAGGTGGGGCTTCACCCCTCCACTTT
v_gene: TRBV11-2
abundance: NA
d_gene: NA
j_gene: TRBJ1-6

CDR3aa: CASSLSYEQYF
CDR3nt: TGTGCCAGCAGCTTAAGCTACGAGCAGTACTTC
v_gene: TRBV7-8
abundance: NA
d_gene: NA
j_gene: TRBJ2-7

CDR3aa: CSVEGDRHGTQYF
CDR3nt: TGCAGCGTTGAAGGGGACCGACACGGTACGCAGTATTTT
v_gene: TRBV29-1
abundance: NA
d_gene: NA
j_gene: TRBJ2-3

CDR3aa: CAWSYRANEQFF
CDR3nt: TGTGCCTGGAGTTACAGGGCCAATGAGCAGTTCTTC
v_gene: TRBV30
abundance: once
d_gene: NA
j_gene: TRBJ2-1

CDR3aa: CASSSSGGAGEQFF
CDR3nt: TGTGCCAGCAGCTCTAGCGGGGGGGCGGGTGAGCAGTTCTTC
v_gene: TRBV7-2
abundance: NA
d_gene: TRBD2
j_gene: TRBJ2-1

CDR3aa: CASSPGGPLKTQYF
CDR3nt: TGTGCCAGCAGTCCGGGGGGGCCTCTAAAGACCCAGTACTTC
v_gene: TRBV27
abundance: NA
d_gene: TRBD2
j_gene: TRBJ2-5

CDR3aa: CASSLSAVFTEAFF
CDR3nt: TGCGCCAGCAGCTTGTCGGCCGTTTTCACTGAAGCTTTCTTT
v_gene: TRBV5-1
abundance: NA
d_gene: NA
j_gene: TRBJ1-1

CDR3aa: CASSPRTGPPKNIQYF
CDR3nt: TGTGCCAGCAGCCCACGGACAGGGCCACCCAAAAACATTCAGTACTTC
v_gene: TRBV7-8
abundance: once
d_gene: TRBD1
j_gene: TRBJ2-4

CDR3aa: CASSVGDSSNQPQHF
CDR3nt: TGTGCCAGCAGCGTAGGGGACAGTAGCAATCAGCCCCAGCATTTT
v_gene: TRBV9
abundance: few
d_gene: TRBD1
j_gene: TRBJ1-5

CDR3aa: CASSPDGDSYGYTF
CDR3nt: TGTGCCAGCAGTCCCGATGGAGATTCCTATGGCTACACCTTC
v_gene: TRBV27
abundance: once
d_gene: NA
j_gene: TRBJ1-2

CDR3aa: CASSGRDNRRPQHF
CDR3nt: TGTGCCAGCAGTGGCCGGGACAACCGCCGGCCCCAGCATTTT
v_gene: TRBV6-6
abundance: NA
d_gene: NA
j_gene: TRBJ1-5

CDR3aa: CASSSGRSGNQPQHF
CDR3nt: TGTGCCAGCAGCTCGGGACGGTCCGGCAATCAGCCCCAGCATTTT
v_gene: TRBV11-2
abundance: NA
d_gene: NA
j_gene: TRBJ1-5

CDR3aa: CASRLTLAGNQPQHF
CDR3nt: TGTGCCAGCAGACTCACACTTGCAGGCAATCAGCCCCAGCATTTT
v_gene: TRBV28
abundance: NA
d_gene: NA
j_gene: TRBJ1-5

CDR3aa: CASSLGSMREDGRETQYF
CDR3nt: TGTGCCAGCAGCTTAGGGTCAATGAGGGAGGACGGGCGCGAGACCCAGTACTTC
v_gene: TRBV13
abundance: NA
d_gene: NA
j_gene: TRBJ2-5

CDR3aa: CASSLGHTYNEKLFF
CDR3nt: TGTGCCAGCAGCTTAGGACACACCTATAATGAAAAACTGTTTTTT
v_gene: TRBV7-9
abundance: NA
d_gene: NA
j_gene: TRBJ1-4

CDR3aa: CASSDRGRLVYGYTF
CDR3nt: TGTGCCAGCAGCGACCGGGGCAGGCTAGTCTATGGCTACACCTTC
v_gene: TRBV5-6
abundance: NA
d_gene: NA
j_gene: TRBJ1-2

CDR3aa: CASSGTGGGLGEAFF
CDR3nt: TGTGCCAGCTCCGGGACAGGGGGCGGGTTGGGTGAAGCTTTCTTT
v_gene: TRBV7-9
abundance: NA
d_gene: TRBD1
j_gene: TRBJ1-1

CDR3aa: CASSQGRAGSGANVLTF
CDR3nt: TGCGCCAGCAGCCAAGGAAGGGCGGGGTCGGGGGCCAACGTCCTGACTTTC
v_gene: TRBV4-3
abundance: NA
d_gene: NA
j_gene: TRBJ2-6

CDR3aa: CASSEGGGIRGAQYF
CDR3nt: TGTGCCAGCAGTGAGGGCGGGGGTATCCGTGGAGCGCAGTATTTT
v_gene: TRBV25-1
abundance: NA
d_gene: TRBD2
j_gene: TRBJ2-3

CDR3aa: CASSPGGGFSTDTQYF
CDR3nt: TGTGCCAGCAGTCCCGGGGGGGGGTTTAGCACAGATACGCAGTATTTT
v_gene: TRBV7-8
abundance: NA
d_gene: TRBD2
j_gene: TRBJ2-3

CDR3aa: CASSLSGYNYGYTF
CDR3nt: TGTGCCAGCAGCCTATCGGGGTATAACTATGGCTACACCTTC
v_gene: TRBV27
abundance: NA
d_gene: NA
j_gene: TRBJ1-2

CDR3aa: CASSHLAGGNYEQYF
CDR3nt: TGCGCCAGCAGCCACCTAGCGGGGGGTAACTACGAGCAGTACTTC
v_gene: TRBV4-3
abundance: NA
d_gene: TRBD2
j_gene: TRBJ2-7

CDR3aa: CASSYPGELRKETQYF
CDR3nt: TGTGCCAGCAGCTACCCCGGGGAACTCAGGAAAGAGACCCAGTACTTC
v_gene: TRBV7-9
abundance: NA
d_gene: NA
j_gene: TRBJ2-5

CDR3aa: CASSLQGPLHF
CDR3nt: TGTGCCAGCAGCTTACAGGGTCCCCTCCACTTT
v_gene: TRBV7-9
abundance: NA
d_gene: NA
j_gene: TRBJ1-6

CDR3aa: CSVASGVGLDTIYF
CDR3nt: TGCAGCGTGGCGTCAGGGGTGGGTTTGGACACCATATATTTT
v_gene: TRBV29-1
abundance: NA
d_gene: NA
j_gene: TRBJ1-3

CDR3aa: CASSADRGGTGELFF
CDR3nt: TGTGCCAGCAGTGCTGATCGGGGGGGCACCGGGGAGCTGTTTTTT
v_gene: TRBV2
abundance: NA
d_gene: TRBD2
j_gene: TRBJ2-2

CDR3aa: CASSLVRDNAYEQYF
CDR3nt: TGCGCCAGCAGCTTGGTAAGGGACAACGCCTACGAGCAGTACTTC
v_gene: TRBV5-1
abundance: NA
d_gene: NA
j_gene: TRBJ2-7

CDR3aa: CASSLTNYRGNQPQHF
CDR3nt: TGTGCCAGTAGCCTTACCAACTACAGGGGCAATCAGCCCCAGCATTTT
v_gene: TRBV19
abundance: once
d_gene: NA
j_gene: TRBJ1-5

CDR3aa: CASSLEPGTGVNSPLHF
CDR3nt: TGTGCCAGCAGTTTAGAGCCAGGGACAGGGGTTAATTCACCCCTCCACTTT
v_gene: TRBV28
abundance: once
d_gene: TRBD1
j_gene: TRBJ1-6

CDR3aa: CASSSDRGFEKLFF
CDR3nt: TGCGCCAGCAGCTCTGACAGGGGCTTTGAAAAACTGTTTTTT
v_gene: TRBV5-1
abundance: NA
d_gene: TRBD1
j_gene: TRBJ1-4

CDR3aa: CASTLGLASTDTQYF
CDR3nt: TGTGCCAGCACCTTGGGACTAGCCTCCACAGATACGCAGTATTTT
v_gene: TRBV28
abundance: NA
d_gene: TRBD2
j_gene: TRBJ2-3

CDR3aa: CASSRATRQRSSYNEQFF
CDR3nt: TGTGCCAGCAGCCGCGCGACCCGACAGAGAAGCTCCTACAATGAGCAGTTCTTC
v_gene: TRBV7-8
abundance: few
d_gene: NA
j_gene: TRBJ2-1